Listed below are T cell receptor beta chains from one sample, sequenced in a study of tumor-infiltrating lymphocytes in primary liver carcinoma. TCRdb reprocessed the multiplex PCR reads with MiXCR, giving one entry per CDR3 protein. The sample consists of more than 40,000 distinct CDR3 sequences, less than 75% of them appearing once. Sequencing was carried out using liver tumor tissue from sampling region 5. These receptors originate from a man aged 40-49 years with primary liver carcinoma and hepatitis B virus infection. Each CDR3 is given without its conserved first and last residue. Size values are once, few and many counts, or a class for expanded clones, and some rows have none.

clone size | J gene | V gene | CDR3 protein
. | TRBJ2-3 | TRBV10-1 | ASSDGGLAEGDDTQY
. | TRBJ2-7 | TRBV13 | VSSLRGEQY
once | TRBJ2-7 | TRBV4-2 | ASSQDPGGSSYEHY
. | TRBJ2-3 | TRBV6-5 | ASSYSTQGTDTQY
. | TRBJ2-1 | TRBV2 | ASRELAGRKNEQF
many | TRBJ1-6 | TRBV10-2 | ASSESSSYNSPLH
. | TRBJ2-1 | TRBV11-2 | ASILVLGDEQL
. | TRBJ2-7 | TRBV6-6 | ASCYDDQDEQY
. | TRBJ2-1 | TRBV24-1 | ATSDSRAPLSEQF
. | TRBJ2-1 | TRBV11-2 | AIPGTSGREQF
. | TRBJ2-5 | TRBV12-3/TRBV12-4 | ASSRTTKDNQY
. | TRBJ1-2 | TRBV7-9 | ASSLTGIYGYT
. | TRBJ1-5 | TRBV12-3/TRBV12-4 | VSSIGAAHSNQPQH
. | TRBJ2-2 | TRBV4-1 | ASSLRQGVAGELF
few | TRBJ2-1 | TRBV11-3 | ASNLEGQGDNEQF
. | TRBJ2-1 | TRBV29-1 | SGLDNEQL
many | TRBJ2-5 | TRBV14 | ASSLDPGPQETQY
. | TRBJ2-1 | TRBV20-1 | SLTSGREQF
many | TRBJ1-3 | TRBV11-2 | ASSPRVRSDRGPGNTIY
. | TRBJ2-7 | TRBV14 | ASSRTLANYEQY
. | TRBJ1-5 | TRBV28 | ASSLSPPPGHPGVYGNQPQH
. | TRBJ2-7 | TRBV4-1 | ASSQDFSGNSYEQY
. | TRBJ2-1 | TRBV19 | ASSPVGTFNEQF
medium-sized | TRBJ2-1 | TRBV5-1 | ASSLGGTSGTNEQF
. | TRBJ2-7 | TRBV11-2 | AGRGTNGGVNEQY
. | TRBJ2-7 | TRBV6-5 | ASRFSGSYEQY
. | TRBJ1-1 | TRBV7-9 | ASCLQQGATKAF
few | TRBJ2-7 | TRBV19 | ASSPGTGGGYEQY
. | TRBJ2-1 | TRBV19 | ASRPLNRGIEQF
. | TRBJ1-3 | TRBV4-1 | ASSQNHGVWRSTIY
few | TRBJ2-7 | TRBV19 | ASSIRGADYEQY
. | TRBJ2-7 | TRBV29-1 | SVRLAGGSHYEQC
. | TRBJ2-3 | TRBV29-1 | SVDGTSGRGPTDTQY
. | TRBJ2-2 | TRBV11-3 | ASSRRSAGGTGELF
. | TRBJ2-1 | TRBV7-9 | ASGLSSGRDVLTDDQF